The 19 T cell receptor beta chains below all came from one sample that was sequenced in a study of shared clonotypes between healthy human individuals. TCRdb keeps only in-frame clones here, not all; method: immunoSEQ multiplex PCR. This sample has approximately 2.5 million clones, with roughly 93% found just once. The sample was naive CD4+ T cells from PBMCs. Described subset: CD45RA+ positively selected. All receptors derive from a man aged 18 to 29 in good health. Some clones in this sample may be carry-over from other donors' samples.

As regards this clone: One junction end disagrees with the germline gene, perhaps due to a read error. This chain links TRBV10-1 with TRBJ1-1; D is unclear. The CDR3 is 14 residues long. In germline, CDR1 is WNHNN, CDR2 SYGVQD (reference sequence). CDR3: CASSEWSEYTEAFF. CDR3 DNA sequence: TGCGCCAGCAGCGAGTGGAGTGAATACACTGAAGCTTTCTTT.

The DNA of the CDR3 is TGTGCCAGCAGCCCCGGGGGGAGACTCCTAGATACGCAGTATTTT. Encoded protein: CASSPGGRLLDTQYF. The V gene is TRBV7-9, the J gene TRBJ2-3; the match to TRBD2 covers 7 bases. Germline lookup yields CDR1 SEHNR and CDR2 FQNEAQ (reference sequence). V was pared by 5 bases and J by 5 bases, with 10 bases of the junction left unmatched. CDR3 length equals 15 residues.

The chain couples TRBV4-3 to TRBJ1-5; D unresolved. The CDR3 totals 15 residues. Germline values: CDR1 LGHNA, CDR2 YSLEER. V shed 0 bases and J shed 5 bases, with 11 bases lying between them. Written as DNA, the CDR3 is TGCGCCAGCAGCCAAGATTTCGGTAGGGATCAGCCCCAGCATTTT. It specifies CASSQDFGRDQPQHF.

This clone has a handful of counts. The chain employs TRBV7-9 and TRBJ1-1; maybe TRBD1 (5 bases). The CDR3 sequence is 12 residues long. CDR1 SEHNR and CDR2 FQNEAQ come from the germline V gene (reference sequence). V was cut by 5 bases and J by 4 bases, with 8 bases left in between. CDR3 sequence reads: CASSRDSTEAFF. For the CDR3, the DNA is TGTGCCAGCAGCCGCGACAGCACTGAAGCTTTCTTT.

V is TRBV7-9 and J is TRBJ2-5; D is unclear. Germline lookup yields CDR1 SEHNR and CDR2 FQNEAQ (reference sequence). This CDR3 region has 13 residues. Trimming stripped 8 bases from V and 4 bases from J, with 14 bases between. CDR3: CASGRASRETQYF. The CDR3, as DNA: TGTGCCAGCGGTCGGGCTAGTAGAGAGACCCAGTACTTC.

This chain connects TRBV28 to TRBJ1-1; D gene ambiguous. V lost 3 bases, J lost 0 bases, and 14 bases lay in between. Germline CDR1 is MDHEN and CDR2 is SYDVKM. This CDR3 comprises 16 residues. CDR3 nucleotides: TGTGCCAGCAGTTTGCCGCCAGGTCGAGTGAACACTGAAGCTTTCTTT. This codes for CASSLPPGRVNTEAFF. Full variable domain (rest looked up from reference TRBV28 and TRBJ1-1): DVKVTQSSRYLVKRTGEKVFLECVQDMDHENMFWYRQDPGLGLRLIYFSYDVKMKEKGDIPEGYSVSREKKERFSLILESASTNQTSMYLCASSLPPGRVNTEAFFGQGTRLTVV.

This clone has a handful of counts. V is TRBV29-1 and J is TRBJ1-1, with D uncertain. Germline assignment: CDR1 SQVTM and CDR2 ANQGSEA. The CDR3 is made up of 13 amino acids. V gave up 4 bases and J gave up 3 bases, with 12 bases separating them. In DNA form, the CDR3 reads TGCAGCGTTGGACGACTACCGGACACTGAAGCTTTCTTT. It yields the protein CSVGRLPDTEAFF. The variable domain in full, with the rest retrieved from reference TRBV29-1 and TRBJ1-1, is SAVISQKPSRDICQRGTSLTIQCQVDSQVTMMFWYRQQPGQSLTLIATANQGSEATYESGFVIDKFPISRPNLTFSTLTVSNMSPEDSSIYLCSVGRLPDTEAFFGQGTRLTVV.

Notes on this clone: The sample carries other DNA sequences with the same CDR3. V and J are TRBV18 and TRBJ2-7, with TRBD1 matching over 9 bases. The CDR3 length is 11 residues. J gave up 12 bases and V 3 bases, and 3 bases lay outside the gene matches. CDR1 KGHSH and CDR2 LQKENI come from the germline V gene. CDR3 nucleotides: TGTGCCAGCTCACCCGGACAGGGGTGGTACTTC. Translation: CASSPGQGWYF.

This rearrangement joins TRBV27 to TRBJ2-2; 10 bases fit TRBD2. This CDR3 is 16 amino acids long. The ends lost 8 bases at V and 5 bases at J; junction bases unmatched: 11. Looked up from germline, CDR1 is MNHEY and CDR2 is SMNVEV (reference sequence). The CDR3 nucleotides read TGTGCCAGCGGGCCCCTAGCGGGAGTGGGAACCGGGGAGCTGTTTTTT. Protein product: CASGPLAGVGTGELFF.

This chain uses TRBV6-5 with TRBJ2-1, with 7 bases aligning to TRBD1. This CDR3 has 13 amino acids. The V segment lost 7 bases and the J segment 10 bases; nucleotides outside the gene matches: 10. The germline gives CDR1 MNHEY, CDR2 SVGAGI. CDR3 sequence: CASTLSGGREQFF. The CDR3 coding sequence is TGTGCCAGCACCCTTTCAGGGGGTCGAGAGCAGTTCTTC.

On this clone: Other DNA sequences from this sample encode an identical CDR3 as well. The chain combines TRBV18 with TRBJ2-1; no firm D call. V was shortened by 3 bases and J by 0 bases, with 6 bases between the two germline ends. The length of the CDR3 is 14 residues. Germline V lookup: CDR1 KGHSH, CDR2 LQKENI. The CDR3 loop is CASSPPVSYNEQFF. CDR3 nucleotides: TGTGCCAGCTCACCTCCGGTCTCCTACAATGAGCAGTTCTTC.

In its sample, this clone was seen once. The chain couples TRBV7-8 to TRBJ2-5; D tentatively fits TRBD1 or TRBD2 (5 bases each). The CDR3 has 15 amino acids. CDR1 and CDR2 (germline): SGHVS, FQNEAQ. Trimming removed 1 base at V and 4 bases at J, with 13 bases between. CDR3 amino acids: CASSLGQPRGETQYF. CDR3 sequence (DNA): TGTGCCAGCAGCTTAGGACAGCCTCGGGGAGAGACCCAGTACTTC.

The V gene is TRBV19, the J gene TRBJ2-7, with 11 nucleotides matching TRBD2. From germline, CDR1 is LNHDA and CDR2 SQIVND (reference sequence). The J segment lost 4 bases and the V segment lost 4 bases, leaving 9 bases of the junction unmatched. This CDR3 contains 16 residues. The DNA for the CDR3 is TGTGCCAGTAGTACCAGACTAGCGGGAAGTATATACGAGCAGTACTTC. Amino acids: CASSTRLAGSIYEQYF.

The rearrangement links TRBV7-2 to TRBJ2-5, with 8 bases that match TRBD2. The CDR3 has 16 residues. Unmatched junction bases numbered 8, after V lost 3 bases and J lost 2 bases. Germline lookup yields CDR1 SGHTA and CDR2 FQGNSA. The CDR3 region is CASSLVATSGQETQYF. The CDR3 DNA sequence: TGTGCCAGCAGCTTGGTCGCCACTAGCGGACAAGAGACCCAGTACTTC.

The chain employs TRBV5-4 and TRBJ2-2, with a tentative D call TRBD2 (6 bases). The CDR3 is made up of 16 amino acids. V was pared by 3 bases and J by 5 bases, with 17 bases between. Per germline, CDR1 SGHNT and CDR2 YYREEE (reference sequence). CDR3 region: CASSSEVAAGTGELFF. In DNA, the CDR3 is TGTGCCAGCAGCTCAGAAGTAGCGGCGGGGACCGGGGAGCTGTTTTTT.

The CDR3 here is CASSLAYPPGGGKDTEAFF. CDR3 bases: TGTGCCAGCAGCTTAGCGTATCCGCCCGGAGGGGGCAAGGACACTGAAGCTTTCTTT. The chain couples TRBV7-9 to TRBJ1-1, with 7 bases aligning to TRBD1. CDR1 and CDR2 from the germline V gene are SEHNR and FQNEAQ (reference sequence). V shed 0 bases and J 3 bases; nucleotides not matched to a gene: 16. This CDR3 has 19 amino acids.

Concerning this clone: The same CDR3 arises from other DNA sequences in this sample as well. This chain uses TRBV30 with TRBJ1-5; 8 bases agree with TRBD1. Per germline, CDR1 GTSNPN and CDR2 SVGIG (reference sequence). V lost 3 bases, J lost 4 bases, and 2 bases stayed unmatched. The CDR3 totals 13 residues. CDR3 region: CAWRGTGNQPQHF. The CDR3 DNA reads as TGTGCCTGGAGGGGGACAGGAAATCAGCCCCAGCATTTT. Based on the CDR3 plus reference TRBV30 and TRBJ1-5, the full variable domain is SQTIHQWPATLVQPVGSPLSLECTVEGTSNPNLYWYRQAAGRGLQLLFYSVGIGQISSEVPQNLSASRPQDRQFILSSKKLLLSDSGFYLCAWRGTGNQPQHFGDGTRLSIL.

The V call is TRBV5-4, the J call TRBJ2-3, with 10 bases identical to TRBD2. Germline lookup yields CDR1 SGHNT and CDR2 YYREEE (reference sequence). V lost 4 bases to trimming and J lost 4 bases; unmatched junction nucleotides: 9. CDR3 length: 16 residues. CDR3 in amino acids: CASSPTAGGLADTQYF. CDR3 DNA sequence: TGTGCCAGCAGCCCCACAGCGGGAGGGCTCGCAGATACGCAGTATTTT.

The V gene is TRBV14, the J gene TRBJ1-1; D gene unclear. This CDR3 has 13 amino acids. Trimming pared 3 bases from V and 1 base from J, leaving 6 bases between. The germline V gene has CDR1 SGHDN and CDR2 FVKESK. DNA for the CDR3: TGTGCCAGCAGCCACCTGTCGAACACTGAAGCTTTCTTT. The encoded protein is CASSHLSNTEAFF.